This T cell receptor (beta chain) was obtained from a study of blood T cell repertoires in COVID-19. Study context: Sites across the United States, Italy and Spain contributed samples from acute and convalescent COVID-19.

Germline V CDR1 and CDR2: KGHDR, SFDVKD. The CDR3 is made up of 12 amino acids. Trimming took 9 bases from V and 6 from J; bases not matched to a gene: 4. As processed by the authors: Amplification from reference gene primers served as the basis for estimated nucleated cell counts. The protocol was immunoSEQ multiplex PCR, while the TCRdb copy is restricted to in-frame clones and leaves out a portion. Clone size and the V and J calls come from that table; the DNA yielded D and trimming. Of just over 50,000 clones in the sample, approximately 90% were seen once. Input material: peripheral blood. The rearrangement joins TRBV24-1 to TRBJ1-2, with 9 bases lining up with TRBD1. The origin of this receptor is a man aged 70 or older with acute or convalescent COVID-19. The CDR3 region has the DNA TGTGCCACCGAGGGACAGGGCAATGGCTACACCTTC. Protein: CATEGQGNGYTF.